This TCR beta chain is drawn from a study of T cell changes during pregnancy in multiple sclerosis. Method: immunoSEQ multiplex PCR; TCRdb's copy keeps in-frame clones and lacks some. This sample carries 50,000 to 75,000 clones, about 93% of them seen once, and the ten largest clones take less than 3.5%. This specimen was peripheral blood, taken in the third trimester of pregnancy. This TCR derives from a female donor in good health, enrolled as a control in a pregnancy study.

CDR3 residues: CASSYRTAQETQYF. The CDR3 coding sequence is TGTGCCAGCAGTTATCGGACAGCCCAGGAGACCCAGTACTTC. The chain combines TRBV5-4 with TRBJ2-5; possible D gene TRBD1, 6 bases. CDR1 is SGHNT and CDR2 is YYREEE in the germline V gene (reference sequence). The CDR3 length is 14 residues. The V gene lost 5 bases and the J gene lost 5 bases, with 16 bases spanning the gap.